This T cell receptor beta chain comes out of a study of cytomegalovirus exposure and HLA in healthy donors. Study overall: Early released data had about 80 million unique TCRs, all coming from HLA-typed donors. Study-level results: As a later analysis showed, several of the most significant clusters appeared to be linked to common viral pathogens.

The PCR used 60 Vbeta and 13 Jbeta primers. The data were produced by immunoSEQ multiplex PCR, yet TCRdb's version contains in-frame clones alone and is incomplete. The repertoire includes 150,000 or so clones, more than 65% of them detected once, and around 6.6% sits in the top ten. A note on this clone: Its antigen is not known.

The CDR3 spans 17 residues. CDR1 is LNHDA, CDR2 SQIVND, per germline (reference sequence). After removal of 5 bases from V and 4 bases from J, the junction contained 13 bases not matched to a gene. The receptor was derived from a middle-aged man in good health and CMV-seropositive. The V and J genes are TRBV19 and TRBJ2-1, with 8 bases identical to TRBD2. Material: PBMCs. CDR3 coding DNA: TGTGCCAGTAGTCCCTTCGGGCGGGGGGCTTCTTACAATGAGCAGTTCTTC. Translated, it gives CASSPFGRGASYNEQFF.